Listed here are 18 T cell receptor beta chains from one sample, sequenced in a study of a mutant IDH1 vaccine in newly diagnosed glioma. Time point: baseline, week 1 (first vaccination visit). Treatment meaning: pre-vaccination baseline after standard-of-care therapy. TCRdb keeps only in-frame clones here, not all; method: immunoSEQ multiplex PCR. The sample has over 45,000 clones, 75% to 95% seen once. Sample: PBMCs, taken from a glioma patient treated with radiotherapy, temozolomide or both. These receptors all come from a man aged 50 or older with glioma.

The chain is built from TRBV18 and TRBJ2-1, with 10 bases that match TRBD1. V lost 5 bases, J lost 2 bases, and 9 bases stayed unmatched. CDR1 KGHSH and CDR2 LQKENI come from the germline V gene. The CDR3 length is 17 residues. The CDR3: CASSKSSGTGAYNEQFF. CDR3 bases: TGTGCCAGCTCAAAATCTTCCGGGACAGGGGCCTACAATGAGCAGTTCTTC.

The chain couples TRBV7-2 to TRBJ1-2, with D perhaps TRBD1 (6 bases). The germline gives CDR1 SGHTA, CDR2 FQGNSA. This CDR3 comprises 13 residues. The V and J ends lost 1 base and 5 bases respectively, with 8 bases between them. The CDR3: CASSLGRGYGYTF. The DNA for the CDR3 is TGTGCCAGCAGCTTAGGCAGGGGTTATGGCTACACCTTC.

The rearrangement joins TRBV18 to TRBJ2-1; D perhaps matches TRBD2 (5 bases). Trimming took off 3 bases at V and 8 bases at J, with 11 bases between the two ends. Germline CDR1 reads KGHSH; CDR2 reads LQKENI. CDR3 length equals 13 residues. CDR3 residues: CASSPSSPDEQFF. The DNA for the CDR3 is TGTGCCAGCTCACCTTCTAGCCCCGATGAGCAGTTCTTC.

This clone appeared once. The gene calls are TRBV5-1 and TRBJ2-5; D is possibly TRBD1 or TRBD2 (6 bases each). V was trimmed by 4 bases and J by 5 bases, leaving 12 bases between them. The CDR3 contains 13 residues. Germline CDR1 SGHRS, CDR2 YFSETQ. DNA of the CDR3: TGCGCCAGCAGCGGAGGGGGTACGGAGACCCAGTACTTC. Amino acid sequence: CASSGGGTETQYF.

J is TRBJ2-1 and V is TRBV6-1; weak D call: TRBD2 (6 bases). This CDR3 contains 14 residues. V gave up 11 bases and J gave up 4 bases, with 18 bases separating them. Germline CDR1 and CDR2: MNHNS and SASEGT. The CDR3 nucleotides are TGTGCCGCGGGTTCCGGGACTTCATACAATGAGCAGTTCTTC. Translation gives CAAGSGTSYNEQFF.

This clone is deemed medium-sized (0.01 to 0.1%). The gene calls are TRBV9 and TRBJ2-7; 11 bases agree with TRBD2. The CDR3 has 16 amino acids. Trimming took 2 bases from V and 3 from J; bases not matched to a gene: 7. Germline CDR1 and CDR2: SGDLS and YYNGEE. CDR3 sequence: CASSVSSGTSGYEQYF. The CDR3, as DNA: TGTGCCAGCAGCGTCTCATCCGGGACTAGCGGCTACGAGCAGTACTTC. The full variable domain, completed using reference TRBV9 and TRBJ2-7, is DSGVTQTPKHLITATGQRVTLRCSPRSGDLSVYWYQQSLDQGLQFLIQYYNGEERAKGNILERFSAQQFPDLHSELNLSSLELGDSALYFCASSVSSGTSGYEQYFGPGTRLTVT.

This chain uses TRBV28 with TRBJ2-7; D tentatively fits TRBD1 or TRBD2 (5 bases each). Trimming left V 5 bases short and J 3 bases short, with 17 bases between. There are 15 residues in the CDR3. Germline V gene data show CDR1 as MDHEN and CDR2 as SYDVKM. Written as DNA, the CDR3 is TGTGCCAGCAGTCCTCCATGGGACGGAAACTACGAGCAGTACTTC. Translated, it gives CASSPPWDGNYEQYF.

The chain is built from TRBV7-3 and TRBJ1-2, with D possibly matching TRBD1 (6 bases). Germline-derived CDR1 and CDR2 are SGHTA and FQGTGA. This CDR3 comprises 14 residues. Trimming shortened V by 5 bases and J by 5 bases, and 15 bases separated the two germline ends. This chain's CDR3 is CASSPQAQGYGYTF. In nucleotides, the CDR3 is TGTGCCAGCAGCCCCCAGGCACAGGGATATGGCTACACCTTC.

This rearrangement joins TRBV19 to TRBJ1-4; D uncertain. Trimming pared 10 bases from V and 8 bases from J, leaving 17 bases between. This CDR3 has 13 residues. Germline V gene sequence: CDR1 LNHDA, CDR2 SQIVND (reference sequence). CDR3: CATSDGGMEKLFF. DNA for the CDR3: TGTGCCACGTCGGACGGAGGGATGGAAAAACTGTTTTTT. Full variable domain (rest looked up from reference TRBV19 and TRBJ1-4): DGGITQSPKYLFRKEGQNVTLSCEQNLNHDAMYWYRQDPGQGLRLIYYSQIVNDFQKGDIAEGYSVSREKKESFPLTVTSAQKNPTAFYLCATSDGGMEKLFFGSGTQLSVL.

The chain joins TRBV7-6 to TRBJ2-7; D gene unclear. CDR1 and CDR2 from the germline V gene are SGHVS and FNYEAQ. Deletions cut 1 base from V and 0 bases from J, with 7 bases between. This CDR3 is built from 14 residues. The CDR3: CASSLDPGSYEQYF. In DNA form, the CDR3 reads TGTGCCAGCAGCTTAGACCCGGGCTCCTACGAGCAGTACTTC.

The V call is TRBV27, the J call TRBJ2-5, with a tentative D call TRBD2 (6 bases). V shed 6 bases and J shed 2 bases, with 16 bases lying between them. The CDR3 extends over 15 amino acids. Germline CDR1 is MNHEY and CDR2 is SMNVEV (reference sequence). CDR3 region: CASRYAGTVQETQYF. Written as DNA, the CDR3 is TGTGCCAGCAGATACGCCGGGACTGTTCAAGAGACCCAGTACTTC.

The chain uses TRBV18 and TRBJ1-6; 7 nucleotides agree with TRBD1. CDR1 is KGHSH and CDR2 is LQKENI in the germline V gene. The length of the CDR3 is 15 residues. The ends lost 6 bases at V and 5 bases at J; junction bases unmatched: 7. Here the CDR3 reads CASSYRQGDNSPLHF. The DNA of the CDR3 is TGTGCCAGCTCGTACCGACAGGGTGATAATTCACCCCTCCACTTT.

This clone was recorded a few times. The gene calls are TRBV7-6 and TRBJ1-2; D perhaps matches TRBD1 (5 bases). The V end lost 5 bases, the J end lost 6 bases, and 16 bases lay between the germline ends. This CDR3 is 14 amino acids long. Germline V gene data show CDR1 as SGHVS and CDR2 as FNYEAQ. Written as DNA, the CDR3 is TGTGCCAGCAGCCCGCGTGGGGGGGGGAATGGCTACACCTTC. Its protein is CASSPRGGGNGYTF.

V is TRBV7-2 and J is TRBJ1-2; D call uncertain. With 1 base removed from V and 2 bases from J, the gap between germline ends came to 8 bases. The length of the CDR3 is 14 residues. CDR1 is SGHTA, CDR2 FQGNSA, per germline. CDR3 protein: CASSLESANYGYTF. CDR3 nucleotides: TGTGCCAGCAGCTTAGAAAGTGCCAACTATGGCTACACCTTC.

V and J are TRBV30 and TRBJ2-7, with 7 bases lining up with TRBD1. J gave up 6 bases and V 2 bases, and 4 bases lay outside the gene matches. Germline V CDR1 and CDR2: GTSNPN, SVGIG (reference sequence). The CDR3 has 12 residues. This CDR3 is CAWSPGGSEQYF. CDR3 nucleotide sequence: TGTGCCTGGAGTCCAGGGGGAAGCGAGCAGTACTTC.

V is TRBV9 and J is TRBJ2-7, with D uncertain. The CDR3 length is 12 residues. V was pared by 3 bases and J by 3 bases, with 7 bases between. Germline assignment: CDR1 SGDLS and CDR2 YYNGEE. CDR3 sequence reads: CASSGAGYEQYF. In nucleotides, the CDR3 is TGTGCCAGCAGCGGGGCAGGCTACGAGCAGTACTTC.

The chain couples TRBV6-1 to TRBJ1-4; D unclear. The CDR3 loop spans 18 amino acids. Per germline, CDR1 MNHNS and CDR2 SASEGT. V gave up 2 bases and J gave up 0 bases, with 16 bases separating them. The DNA for the CDR3 is TGTGCCAGCAGTGAACGAAATGACGGTCTTGCAACTAATGAAAAACTGTTTTTT. Its translation is CASSERNDGLATNEKLFF.

This chain uses TRBV19 with TRBJ1-1; D not certain. Trimming left V 5 bases short and J 3 bases short, with 10 bases between. The CDR3 runs 13 residues. Germline V gene lookup returns CDR1 LNHDA and CDR2 SQIVND (reference sequence). DNA of the CDR3: TGTGCCAGTAGTGTGACCGGATACACTGAAGCTTTCTTT. This codes for CASSVTGYTEAFF.